Sequencing of this T cell receptor beta chain was carried out in a study of shared clonotypes between healthy human individuals. As for the study in general: Sampling drew on donors who were a couple of women and three men aged 18 to 49.

The CDR3 sequence is 13 residues long. The V end was cut by 6 bases, the J end by 0 bases, with 10 bases between. Germline CDR1 is SGHDT and CDR2 is YYEEEE. Ten immunoSEQ deep assay plates served to sequence unsorted PBMC DNA. The protocol was immunoSEQ multiplex PCR, while the TCRdb copy is restricted to in-frame clones and leaves out a portion. The sample has about half a million clones; 75% to 85% are singletons. In this sample, this clone turned up once. V usage is TRBV5-6 and J usage is TRBJ2-7, with TRBD2 as a possible D gene (5 bases). This TCR was recovered from a woman aged 40 to 50 in good health. Some clones in this sample may be carry-over from other donors' samples. Sequenced sample: PBMCs. CDR3 protein: CASNRGFSYEQYF. As DNA, the CDR3 is TGTGCCAGCAACCGCGGGTTCTCCTACGAGCAGTACTTC.